The 23 T cell receptor beta chains presented below share a single source sample, sequenced in a study of blood T cells in healthy people across ages. With a J-beta primer mix and a sample-barcoded 5' primer, a second PCR ran about 6 to 11 cycles. Each CDR3 protein gets one entry after TCRdb re-called the 5' RACE reads with MiXCR. The sample holds about 1.4 million distinct CDR3 sequences, 45% to 70% seen once. Material for sequencing was blood. These receptors were taken from a man younger than 35 in good health.

The rearrangement uses TRBV27 and TRBJ2-1; 12 bases line up with TRBD2. Germline CDR1 is MNHEY and CDR2 is SMNVEV (reference sequence). V lost 4 bases and J lost 2; bases outside the gene matches: 9. The CDR3 extends over 18 amino acids. The chain's CDR3 is CASSSGLAGRNPYNEQFF. The CDR3 DNA is TGTGCCAGCAGTTCTGGACTAGCGGGACGGAACCCCTACAATGAGCAGTTCTTC.

The chain uses TRBV6-1 and TRBJ2-1; TRBD2 matches at 9 bases. The CDR3 is 13 amino acids. Per the germline V gene, CDR1 is MNHNS and CDR2 is SASEGT. The V and J ends lost 7 bases and 7 bases, in that order; junction bases with no gene match: 5. Here the CDR3 DNA reads TGTGCCAGCAACCAAGCGGGAGGTAATGAGCAGTTCTTC. Translated: CASNQAGGNEQFF.

This clonotype showed up just a few times. This chain connects TRBV7-2 to TRBJ2-7, with D tentatively TRBD1 or TRBD2 (5 bases each). Germline CDR1 and CDR2: SGHTA and FQGNSA. The CDR3 covers 13 residues. Trimming took 5 bases from V and 9 from J, leaving 17 bases between them. This chain's CDR3 is CASSPPGRRVQYF. The DNA of the CDR3 is TGTGCCAGCAGCCCACCGGGACGTCGTGTGCAGTACTTC.

This clonotype was found a few times. One base away lies a much larger clone, so this may be a sequencing read error. The rearrangement joins TRBV7-9 to TRBJ2-1; D is ambiguous. The V and J ends lost 5 bases and 8 bases respectively, with 13 bases between them. The CDR3 spans 13 residues. Per germline, CDR1 SEHNR and CDR2 FQNEAQ (reference sequence). The CDR3 DNA sequence: TGTGCCAGCAGCGTAGTCAACTTCGATGAGCAGTTCTTC. Amino acid sequence: CASSVVNFDEQFF.

The chain has TRBV7-9 and TRBJ2-5; the D gene could be TRBD1 or TRBD2 (5 bases each). Between the trimmed V and J ends, which lost 5 bases and 1 base, there was a span of 17 bases. This CDR3 spans 16 amino acids. Germline V gene sequence: CDR1 SEHNR, CDR2 FQNEAQ (reference sequence). The CDR3 protein is CASSPDLTGLQETQYF. The CDR3, as DNA: TGTGCCAGCAGCCCGGACCTAACAGGACTCCAAGAGACCCAGTACTTC.

The chain carries TRBV6-5 and TRBJ2-1; D remains unclear. The V end was cut by 5 bases, the J end by 0 bases, with 11 bases between. The CDR3 totals 15 residues. Germline CDR1 and CDR2: MNHEY and SVGAGI. CDR3 bases: TGTGCCAGCAGTACCCTCCTTTCCTCCTACAATGAGCAGTTCTTC. Translating it yields CASSTLLSSYNEQFF.

V and J are TRBV9 and TRBJ2-1; 9 bases are a match to TRBD2. V lost 4 bases, J lost 3 bases, and 8 bases stayed unmatched. The length of the CDR3 is 16 residues. The germline V gene encodes CDR1 SGDLS and CDR2 YYNGEE. The DNA of the CDR3 is TGTGCCAGCAGCATTGGGCGGGAGGGCCTCTACAATGAGCAGTTCTTC. Its protein is CASSIGREGLYNEQFF. Full variable domain (missing parts from reference TRBV9 and TRBJ2-1): DSGVTQTPKHLITATGQRVTLRCSPRSGDLSVYWYQQSLDQGLQFLIQYYNGEERAKGNILERFSAQQFPDLHSELNLSSLELGDSALYFCASSIGREGLYNEQFFGPGTRLTVL.

The V and J genes are TRBV10-3 and TRBJ2-5; D unclear. CDR3 length: 13 amino acids. Germline CDR1 ENHRY, CDR2 SYGVKD. Trimming removed 9 bases at V and 7 bases at J, with 18 bases between. Here the CDR3 reads CAMGRDGRGTQYF. The CDR3 bases are TGTGCCATGGGCCGCGATGGTAGAGGGACCCAGTACTTC.

This sequence joins TRBV7-8 and TRBJ2-4, with D maybe TRBD1 (6 bases). The J call may be faulty, since TRBJ2-7 better matches the DNA end. Germline V gene lookup returns CDR1 SGHVS and CDR2 FQNEAQ. The CDR3 spans 15 residues. DNA for the CDR3: TGTGCCAGCAGCTCCGCAACAGGGACGCGTAACGAGCAGTACTTC. This encodes CASSSATGTRNEQYF.

The chain recombines TRBV20-1 with TRBJ2-1; TRBD2 matches at 7 bases. With V trimmed by 6 bases and J by 4 bases, 12 bases remained unmatched. The CDR3 consists of 15 residues. CDR1 DFQATT and CDR2 SNEGSKA come from the germline V gene (reference sequence). The CDR3 DNA sequence: TGCAGTGCCATAAAGCGGGAAAAACTTTACAATGAGCAGTTCTTC. Translation: CSAIKREKLYNEQFF.

The chain uses TRBV7-6 and TRBJ2-3, with a possible D match to TRBD2 (7 bases). This CDR3 has 18 residues. The germline V and J ends were trimmed by 0 bases and 1 base, with 17 bases remaining between them. CDR1 is SGHVS and CDR2 is FNYEAQ in the germline V gene. The CDR3 region is CASSLAGGPAGGTDTQYF. Written as DNA, the CDR3 is TGTGCCAGCAGCTTAGCCGGGGGGCCCGCAGGTGGCACAGATACGCAGTATTTT.

The rearrangement links TRBV7-6 to TRBJ2-7; D is perhaps TRBD2 (7 bases). Trimming pared 6 bases from V and 3 bases from J, leaving 21 bases between. The V gene's germline CDR1 is SGHVS and CDR2 FNYEAQ. The CDR3 spans 16 residues. The CDR3 DNA reads TGTGCCAGCAGTACCAACTCGGGGGGCCACCTCTACGAGCAGTACTTC. Translated: CASSTNSGGHLYEQYF.

The sample holds one count of this clonotype. The rearrangement joins TRBV7-6 to TRBJ2-1; possible D gene TRBD2, 6 bases. The germline V and J ends were trimmed by 7 bases and 0 bases, with 16 bases remaining between them. The germline CDR1 and CDR2 sequences are SGHVS and FNYEAQ. The CDR3 has 16 amino acids. CDR3 sequence: CASKSGTTSSYNEQFF. The CDR3 DNA reads TGTGCCAGCAAGTCTGGGACGACTAGCTCCTACAATGAGCAGTTCTTC. The entire variable domain, with the rest obtained from reference TRBV7-6 and TRBJ2-1, is as follows: GAGVSQSPRYKVTKRGQDVALRCDPISGHVSLYWYRQALGQGPEFLTYFNYEAQQDKSGLPNDRFSAERPEGSISTLTIQRTEQRDSAMYRCASKSGTTSSYNEQFFGPGTRLTVL.

The chain combines TRBV11-2 with TRBJ2-2, with a tentative D call TRBD1 (6 bases). CDR3 size: 16 residues. The V and J ends lost 2 bases and 0 bases respectively, with 10 bases between them. The V gene's germline CDR1 is SGHAT and CDR2 FQNNGV. The DNA for the CDR3 is TGTGCCAGCAGCTTATTAGGGACAACGAACACCGGGGAGCTGTTTTTT. This gives the protein CASSLLGTTNTGELFF.

On this clonotype: Germline and junction disagree at one end, which may indicate a read error. This sequence joins TRBV4-1 and TRBJ2-3, with D possibly matching TRBD2 (6 bases). Per germline, CDR1 MGHRA and CDR2 YSYEKL. CDR3 length equals 20 residues. This CDR3 reads CANSQASSILRRDYTDTQYF. For the CDR3, the DNA is TGCGCCAACAGCCAAGCATCCTCCATCCTGAGGAGGGATTACACAGATACGCAGTATTTT.

A few counts support this clonotype. This chain joins TRBV14 and TRBJ2-7; 11 nucleotides match TRBD1. J was trimmed by 4 bases and V by 3 bases; bases with no gene match: 8. CDR1 and CDR2 from the germline V gene are SGHDN and FVKESK. This CDR3 has 16 amino acids. The CDR3 DNA is TGTGCCAGCAGCCAGTCCGTGGGACAGGGGGGATACGAGCAGTACTTC. Residues: CASSQSVGQGGYEQYF.

The V call is TRBV11-2, the J call TRBJ2-1, with TRBD2 matching 10 bases. The trim removed 0 bases at V and 2 bases at J, leaving 7 bases unmatched. The germline V gene has CDR1 SGHAT and CDR2 FQNNGV. CDR3 length equals 18 residues. CDR3 DNA: TGTGCCAGCAGCTTAGACTCCCTGGGACTAGCGACCTACAATGAGCAGTTCTTC. It encodes CASSLDSLGLATYNEQFF.

The rearrangement links TRBV11-1 to TRBJ2-1; 13 bases fit TRBD2. The CDR3 covers 17 residues. Germline V gene lookup returns CDR1 SGHAT and CDR2 FQDESV (reference sequence). V lost 0 bases and J lost 8; bases outside the gene matches: 7. DNA of the CDR3: TGTGCCAGCAGCTTAGCAAGACTAGCGGGAGGAACGGATGAGCAGTTCTTC. Translation: CASSLARLAGGTDEQFF.

A few counts support this clonotype. This chain joins TRBV10-3 and TRBJ1-2, with D possibly TRBD1 on 6 matching bases. The CDR3 totals 11 residues. Germline lookup yields CDR1 ENHRY and CDR2 SYGVKD. The V end lost 8 bases, the J end lost 4 bases, and 8 bases lay between the germline ends. The CDR3 bases are TGTGCCATCCCCAGGGGCTATGGCTACACCTTC. Translated: CAIPRGYGYTF.

This clonotype occurred once. The chain has TRBV5-1 and TRBJ1-1; D remains ambiguous. Trimming removed 7 bases from V and 1 base from J, with 14 bases in between. Germline CDR1 reads SGHRS; CDR2 reads YFSETQ. The CDR3 spans 14 residues. DNA for the CDR3: TGCGCCAGCGCCCTCTCCGGGCAGAACACTGAAGCTTTCTTT. It specifies CASALSGQNTEAFF.

CDR3 region: CSAREVTPYNEQFF. CDR3 coding DNA: TGCAGTGCTAGAGAGGTGACACCCTACAATGAGCAGTTCTTC. J is TRBJ2-1 and V is TRBV20-1; D call uncertain. Germline CDR1 reads DFQATT; CDR2 reads SNEGSKA (reference sequence). CDR3 length: 14 amino acids. Trimming removed 0 bases from V and 2 bases from J, with 8 bases in between.

This chain joins TRBV9 and TRBJ2-5; D remains ambiguous. The end of the DNA fits TRBJ2-7 better, so the J call may be wrong. The germline V gene encodes CDR1 SGDLS and CDR2 YYNGEE. The CDR3 totals 16 residues. The CDR3 DNA reads TGTGCCAGCAGCGTATATGGCCCGGATGGTTTCCGCGAGCAGTACTTC. This codes for CASSVYGPDGFREQYF.

The V gene is TRBV20-1, the J gene TRBJ2-3; D gene unclear. CDR1 DFQATT and CDR2 SNEGSKA come from the germline V gene (reference sequence). CDR3 size: 11 residues. V was trimmed by 2 bases and J by 9 bases, leaving 9 bases between them. The CDR3 sequence: CSARKVNTQYF. The CDR3 coding sequence is TGCAGTGCTAGAAAGGTCAACACGCAGTATTTT.